This T cell receptor (beta chain) emerged from a study of shared clonotypes between healthy human individuals. In the study overall: Each donor contributed plates that comprised three CD4 naive, three CD4 memory, two CD8 naive and one CD8 memory.

Some clones are missing from TCRdb's copy, which holds only in-frame ones; the method was immunoSEQ multiplex PCR. The table has about 1.4 million clones, more than 95% seen once; the top ten hold approximately 1.1%. The CDR3 is 15 residues long. The chain links TRBV1 to TRBJ2-1; the D segment call TRBD2 is taken from the table without a DNA check. TRBV1 counts as a pseudogene. The sequence came from a man aged 25 to 45 in good health. What was sequenced was naive CD4+ T cells sorted from blood. As for subset: CD45RA+ positively selected. The CDR3, as DNA: TGCACCACCTGTCGATACACTAGCGGATACAATGAGCAGTTCTTC. This sequence encodes CTTCRYTSGYNEQFF.